This TCR beta chain was sequenced during a study of identical twins. Study-level results: In beta out-of-frame sequences, the excess sharing between twins was weaker. When twins shared out-of-frame alpha sequences, those sequences had excess low generation probability.

At least ten counts were recorded for this clonotype. Its target is unknown. Per germline, CDR1 LGHDT and CDR2 YNNKEL (reference sequence). The CDR3 contains 13 residues. The trim removed 10 bases at V and 2 bases at J, leaving 7 bases unmatched. TCRdb redid the calling of the 5' RACE reads with MiXCR, one entry per CDR3 protein. The sample lists about 100,000 distinct CDR3 sequences, 5.9% seen once, with less than 15% in the top ten. This clonotype was sampled from a woman aged 45-59 years in good health. The sample was memory T cells sorted from blood. The chain joins TRBV3-1 to TRBJ2-7; 8 bases align to TRBD2. The CDR3 coding sequence is TGTGCCACCACTCTAGCGGGCCCCTACGAGCAGTACGTC. Encoded protein: CATTLAGPYEQYV.